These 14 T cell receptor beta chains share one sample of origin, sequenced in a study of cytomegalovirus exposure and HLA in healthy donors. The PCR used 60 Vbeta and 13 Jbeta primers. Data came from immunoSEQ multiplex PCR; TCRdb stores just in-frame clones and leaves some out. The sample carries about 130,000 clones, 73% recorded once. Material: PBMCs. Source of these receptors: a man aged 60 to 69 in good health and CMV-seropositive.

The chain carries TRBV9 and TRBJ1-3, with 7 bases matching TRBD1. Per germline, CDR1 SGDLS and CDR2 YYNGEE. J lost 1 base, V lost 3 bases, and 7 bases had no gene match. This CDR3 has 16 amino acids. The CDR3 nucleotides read TGTGCCAGCAGCGCTGGGGGCAGGGGGTCTGGAAACACCATATATTTT. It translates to CASSAGGRGSGNTIYF.

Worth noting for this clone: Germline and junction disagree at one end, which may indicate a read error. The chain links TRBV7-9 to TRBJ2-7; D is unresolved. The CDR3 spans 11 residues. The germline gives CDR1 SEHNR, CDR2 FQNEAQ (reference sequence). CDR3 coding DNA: TGTTCCAGCAGCCGCAGCTACGAGCAGTACTTC. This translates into CSSSRSYEQYF.

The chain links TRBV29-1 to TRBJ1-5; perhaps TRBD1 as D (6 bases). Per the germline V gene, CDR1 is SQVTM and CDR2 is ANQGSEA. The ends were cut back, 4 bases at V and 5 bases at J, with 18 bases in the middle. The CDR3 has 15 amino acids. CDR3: CSVVELGGRDQPQHF. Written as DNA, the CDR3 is TGCAGCGTTGTGGAGTTAGGGGGGAGGGATCAGCCCCAGCATTTT.

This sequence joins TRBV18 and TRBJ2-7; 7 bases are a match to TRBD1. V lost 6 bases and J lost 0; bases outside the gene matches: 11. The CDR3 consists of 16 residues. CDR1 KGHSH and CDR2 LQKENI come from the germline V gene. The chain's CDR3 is CASSLGTDRSSYEQYF. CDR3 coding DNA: TGTGCCAGCTCTCTCGGGACAGACAGGAGCTCCTACGAGCAGTACTTC. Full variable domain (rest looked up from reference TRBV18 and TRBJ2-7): NAGVMQNPRHLVRRRGQEARLRCSPMKGHSHVYWYRQLPEEGLKFMVYLQKENIIDESGMPKERFSAEFPKEGPSILRIQQVVRGDSAAYFCASSLGTDRSSYEQYFGPGTRLTVT.

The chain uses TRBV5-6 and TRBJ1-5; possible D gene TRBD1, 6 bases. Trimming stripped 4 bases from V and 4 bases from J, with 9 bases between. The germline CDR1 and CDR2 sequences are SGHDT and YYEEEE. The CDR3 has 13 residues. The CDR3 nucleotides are TGTGCCAGCAGCCACAGGGTGAATCAGCCCCAGCATTTT. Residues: CASSHRVNQPQHF.

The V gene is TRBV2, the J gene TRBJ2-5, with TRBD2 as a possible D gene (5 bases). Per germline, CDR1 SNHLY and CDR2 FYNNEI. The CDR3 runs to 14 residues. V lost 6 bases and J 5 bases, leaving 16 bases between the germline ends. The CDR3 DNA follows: TGTGCCAGCAGATGGTCGGCCCCGGGGGAGACCCAGTACTTC. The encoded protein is CASRWSAPGETQYF.

CDR3 coding DNA: TGCGCCAGCAGTCAACAGGACACAACCCGAAGCTCCTACAATGAGCAGTTCTTC. The encoded protein is CASSQQDTTRSSYNEQFF. V usage is TRBV23-1 and J usage is TRBJ2-1, with D maybe TRBD1 (5 bases). TRBV23-1 is placed among ORFs of uncertain function. The length of the CDR3 is 18 residues. Trimming took 2 bases from V and 0 from J, leaving 17 bases between them.

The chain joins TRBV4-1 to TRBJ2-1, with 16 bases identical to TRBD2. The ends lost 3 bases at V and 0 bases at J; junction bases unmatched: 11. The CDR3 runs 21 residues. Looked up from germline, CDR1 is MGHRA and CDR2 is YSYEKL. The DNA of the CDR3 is TGCGCCAGCAGCCACTTATCGTCGGGACTAGCGGGGGGGCGCTCCTACAATGAGCAGTTCTTC. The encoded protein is CASSHLSSGLAGGRSYNEQFF.

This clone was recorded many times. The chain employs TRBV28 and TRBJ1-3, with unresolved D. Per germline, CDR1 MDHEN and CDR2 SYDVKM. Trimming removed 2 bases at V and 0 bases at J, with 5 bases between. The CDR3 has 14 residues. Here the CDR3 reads CASSLPYSGNTIYF. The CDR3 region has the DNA TGTGCCAGCAGTTTACCGTACTCTGGAAACACCATATATTTT.

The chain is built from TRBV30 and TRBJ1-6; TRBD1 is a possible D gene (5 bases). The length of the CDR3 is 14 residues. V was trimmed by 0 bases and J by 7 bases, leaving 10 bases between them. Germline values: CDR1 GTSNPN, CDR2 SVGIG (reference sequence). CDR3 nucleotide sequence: TGTGCCTGGAGTGTTGGCAGGACAAATTCACCCCTCCACTTT. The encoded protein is CAWSVGRTNSPLHF.

The CDR3 nucleotides read TGTGCCATCACCGCAGGGATTAAATCTAATTCACCCCTCCACTTT. Its translation is CAITAGIKSNSPLHF. The V call is TRBV10-3, the J call TRBJ1-6; tentatively, D is TRBD1 (5 bases). The CDR3 length is 15 residues. The V end lost 7 bases, the J end lost 6 bases, and 16 bases lay between the germline ends. Germline loops: CDR1 ENHRY, CDR2 SYGVKD.

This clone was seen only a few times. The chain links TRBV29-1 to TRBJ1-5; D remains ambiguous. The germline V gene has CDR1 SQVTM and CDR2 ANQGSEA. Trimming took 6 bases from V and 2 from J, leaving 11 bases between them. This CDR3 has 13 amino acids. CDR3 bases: TGCAGCGTCTCTTCCCCTGGCAATCAGCCCCAGCATTTT. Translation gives CSVSSPGNQPQHF.

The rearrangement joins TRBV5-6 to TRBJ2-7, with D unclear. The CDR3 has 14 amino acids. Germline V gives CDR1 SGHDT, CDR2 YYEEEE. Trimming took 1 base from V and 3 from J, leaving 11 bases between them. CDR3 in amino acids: CASSLTGEIYEQYF. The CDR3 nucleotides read TGTGCCAGCAGCTTGACGGGTGAGATCTACGAGCAGTACTTC.

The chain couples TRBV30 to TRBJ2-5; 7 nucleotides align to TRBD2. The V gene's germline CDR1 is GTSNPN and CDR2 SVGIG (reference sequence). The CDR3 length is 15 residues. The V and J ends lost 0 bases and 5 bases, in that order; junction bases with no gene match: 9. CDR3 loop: CAWSVQAGLGETQYF. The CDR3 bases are TGTGCCTGGAGTGTACAAGCGGGGTTAGGGGAGACCCAGTACTTC.